This TCR beta chain was sequenced during a study of vaccination effects on CD4 cells after COVID-19. TCRdb's table, derived via immunoSEQ multiplex PCR, lists solely in-frame clones and lacks some. The sample shows about 25,000 clones, roughly 80% of them seen only once. Within the ViraFEST assay, antigen-specific CD4+ T cells underwent expansion with viral peptide pools prior to sequencing. CD4+ T cells were isolated after about nine days of culture. Subjects were given two BNT162b2 or mRNA-1273 vaccine doses. The healthy vaccine recipients, who had no prior SARS-CoV-2 infection, showed negative nucleocapsid antibodies. Half the medium was replaced with IL-2 medium on days 3 and 7. Study-wide results and caveats: Convalescent patients in the study were few, and early post-infection timepoints were absent. Researchers report that only 1 of 255 vaccine-induced clones in healthy vaccinees cross-reacted with common cold coronaviruses.

This clone was picked up a small number of times. The antigen remains undetermined. The source material was CD4+ T cells from PBMCs cultured with HCoV-NL63 spike peptides, sampled after COVID-19 vaccination. The source is a human donor who received a COVID-19 vaccine.

CDR3 sequence: CASSYDRARVWNTEAFF. DNA for the CDR3: TGTGCCAGCAGTTACGACAGGGCGCGAGTTTGGAACACTGAAGCTTTCTTT. This chain connects TRBV6-2 or TRBV6-3 to TRBJ1-1; 7 nucleotides match TRBD1. Trimming took 2 bases from V and 1 from J; bases not matched to a gene: 10. Per germline, CDR1 MNHEY and CDR2 SVGEGT. This CDR3 region has 17 residues.